Shown below are 6 T cell receptor beta chains from a single sample sequenced in a study of somatic mutations in cytotoxic T cells in rheumatoid arthritis. Assay used: immunoSEQ multiplex PCR; TCRdb lists only in-frame clones, some missing. Of about 20,000 clones listed, over 80% are singletons. Sequenced sample: CD8+ T cells sorted from blood. The receptor source for this set is an adult with rheumatoid arthritis.

As DNA, the CDR3 is TGTGCCAGCAGCTTAAGGACAGGGGGGGATACGCAGTATTTT. Amino acid sequence: CASSLRTGGDTQYF. The chain employs TRBV7-6 and TRBJ2-3, with TRBD1 matching over 10 bases. Germline lookup yields CDR1 SGHVS and CDR2 FNYEAQ. The CDR3 runs to 14 residues. The V and J ends lost 2 bases and 6 bases, in that order; junction bases with no gene match: 2.

This chain joins TRBV4-1 and TRBJ2-5; possibly TRBD2 for D (5 bases). This CDR3 has 12 amino acids. CDR1 and CDR2 from the germline V gene are MGHRA and YSYEKL. V gave up 1 base and J gave up 5 bases, with 5 bases separating them. The CDR3 is CASSQGGETQYF. The CDR3 DNA is TGCGCCAGCAGCCAAGGAGGGGAGACCCAGTACTTC.

The chain uses TRBV9 and TRBJ2-3; TRBD2 matches 10 bases. The trim removed 0 bases at V and 3 bases at J, leaving 13 bases unmatched. The germline gives CDR1 SGDLS, CDR2 YYNGEE. This CDR3 region has 19 residues. CDR3 loop: CASSVDGGVLAGDTDTQYF. CDR3 DNA: TGTGCCAGCAGCGTAGATGGAGGTGTGCTAGCGGGGGATACAGATACGCAGTATTTT. The variable domain in full, with the rest retrieved from reference TRBV9 and TRBJ2-3, is DSGVTQTPKHLITATGQRVTLRCSPRSGDLSVYWYQQSLDQGLQFLIQYYNGEERAKGNILERFSAQQFPDLHSELNLSSLELGDSALYFCASSVDGGVLAGDTDTQYFGPGTRLTVL.

This rearrangement joins TRBV5-4 to TRBJ1-1; D gene ambiguous. The CDR3 is 14 amino acids. Germline V gives CDR1 SGHNT, CDR2 YYREEE (reference sequence). The V and J ends lost 3 bases and 4 bases respectively, with 13 bases between them. The CDR3 DNA reads as TGTGCCAGCAGCTCCCCGGGCGGAGGCACTGAAGCTTTCTTT. Protein product: CASSSPGGGTEAFF.

The chain uses TRBV5-4 and TRBJ1-1; 7 positions match TRBD1. CDR1 and CDR2 (germline): SGHNT, YYREEE (reference sequence). The CDR3 covers 14 residues. Trimming removed 0 bases from V and 10 bases from J; junction bases left unmatched: 9. The CDR3 DNA reads TGTGCCAGCAGCTTGGGGGACACAGGGGTTGGAGCTTTCTTT. Its translation is CASSLGDTGVGAFF. The full variable domain, its missing parts supplied by reference TRBV5-4 and TRBJ1-1, is ETGVTQSPTHLIKTRGQQVTLRCSSQSGHNTVSWYQQALGQGPQFIFQYYREEENGRGNFPPRFSGLQFPNYSSELNVNALELDDSALYLCASSLGDTGVGAFFGQGTRLTVV.

The chain employs TRBV7-2 and TRBJ2-5, with TRBD2 matching 10 bases. The V and J ends lost 5 bases and 6 bases, in that order; junction bases with no gene match: 9. Germline CDR1 reads SGHTA; CDR2 reads FQGNSA. CDR3 size: 15 residues. CDR3 DNA: TGTGCCAGCAGCCTGAGCGGGGGGGCCTCTAAGACCCAGTACTTC. Translated: CASSLSGGASKTQYF.